This T cell receptor beta chain was documented in a study of blood T cell repertoires in COVID-19. Germline V gene sequence: CDR1 MNHEY, CDR2 SMNVEV (reference sequence). This CDR3 region has 14 residues. V lost 5 bases to trimming and J lost 8 bases; unmatched junction nucleotides: 9. Exposed participants encountered a COVID-19 case during the 2 weeks preceding study entry. The protocol was immunoSEQ multiplex PCR, while the TCRdb copy is restricted to in-frame clones and leaves out a portion. The table lists 200,000 to 250,000 clones, roughly 85% of them singletons, with approximately 4.9% in the top ten.

Sequences were obtained from PBMCs or T cells enriched from blood (not recorded which). The rearrangement joins TRBV27 to TRBJ1-2; 9 bases are a match to TRBD1. This clonotype originated in a woman aged 45 to 65 who had been exposed to COVID-19. Written as DNA, the CDR3 is TGTGCCAGCAGTGGGACAGGGACCCTCCTCGGCTACACCTTC. It yields the protein CASSGTGTLLGYTF.